This T cell receptor beta chain was identified in a study of T cell clonotyping in hematopoietic cell transplantation. Turning to the study itself: Pretransplant recipient samples were taken after cytoreduction.

General study findings and limits: At the given depth, recipient repertoires were over 97% de novo clonotypes.

Libraries were prepared by immunoSEQ multiplex PCR; TCRdb keeps only in-frame clonotypes and omits some of them. The repertoire holds 15,000 to 20,000 clones, with 60% to 85% as singletons. Time point described: recipient sample about 28 days before transplant, after cytoreduction. Recipient blood drawn about 28 days pretransplant and days 30, 100, 180 after. Concerning this clone itself: The antigen remains undetermined.

The sample consisted of peripheral blood mononuclear cells, taken before stem cell transplant. The origin of this receptor is a man between 60 and 75 years old with acute myeloid leukemia. Some clones in this sample may be carry-over from other donors' samples.

This chain's CDR3 is CASSQSPLSWGNYGYTF. DNA for the CDR3: TGCGCCAGCAGTCAATCGCCCCTTTCTTGGGGGAACTATGGCTACACCTTC. V usage is TRBV23-1 and J usage is TRBJ1-2, with D possibly being TRBD1 (5 bases). TRBV23-1 belongs to the ORF category, with a function that is uncertain. V gave up 0 bases and J gave up 2 bases, with 16 bases separating them. The CDR3 has 17 residues.